The 19 T cell receptor beta chains below were found in one sample sequenced in a study of blood T cells in healthy people across ages. Primers used in a second PCR of about 6 to 11 cycles were a sample-barcoded 5' primer and a J-beta primer mix. Each CDR3 protein is one row after TCRdb ran MiXCR on the 5' RACE reads. The repertoire has about 1.1 million distinct CDR3 sequences, 35% to 45% of them found once; the top ten carry roughly 14%. Sequenced: blood. The receptor source for this set is a man between 18 and 29 years old in good health.

The gene calls are TRBV12-3 or TRBV12-4 and TRBJ1-2; unclear D gene. V was shortened by 5 bases and J by 8 bases, with 12 bases between the two germline ends. The CDR3 extends over 12 amino acids. The CDR3 sequence: CASSPDFGGYTF. The CDR3 DNA is TGTGCCAGCAGTCCGGATTTTGGGGGCTACACCTTC.

This clonotype was observed a handful of times. V usage is TRBV4-1 and J usage is TRBJ1-1, with D perhaps matching TRBD1 (5 bases). CDR3 length: 15 residues. CDR1 and CDR2 (germline): MGHRA, YSYEKL. The V gene lost 0 bases and the J gene lost 1 base, with 9 bases spanning the gap. In nucleotides, the CDR3 is TGCGCCAGCAGCCAAGACAGTGACAGGAACACTGAAGCTTTCTTT. This gives the protein CASSQDSDRNTEAFF.

The chain combines TRBV7-2 with TRBJ2-1; D is perhaps TRBD2 (5 bases). The CDR3 covers 12 residues. Germline CDR1 is SGHTA and CDR2 is FQGNSA. Trimming took off 3 bases at V and 9 bases at J, with 9 bases between the two ends. CDR3 sequence: CASSFGLGEQFF. CDR3 nucleotides: TGTGCCAGCAGCTTTGGACTTGGTGAGCAGTTCTTC.

The gene calls are TRBV2 and TRBJ1-2; D gene uncertain. Trimming removed 7 bases at V and 5 bases at J, with 5 bases between. The germline CDR1 and CDR2 sequences are SNHLY and FYNNEI. CDR3 length equals 10 residues. CDR3 residues: CASKGYGYTF. CDR3 sequence (DNA): TGTGCCAGCAAAGGGTATGGCTACACCTTC.

This clonotype was found a few times. The J gene is TRBJ1-2, the V gene TRBV2, with D tentatively TRBD1 (6 bases). Germline-derived CDR1 and CDR2 are SNHLY and FYNNEI. The CDR3 is 13 amino acids. Trimming shortened V by 3 bases and J by 6 bases, and 11 bases separated the two germline ends. CDR3 bases: TGTGCCAGCAGTGAGGAGGGACACCATGGCTACACCTTC. Residues: CASSEEGHHGYTF.

The gene calls are TRBV4-2 and TRBJ2-5; D is undetermined. Trimming removed 0 bases from V and 11 bases from J, with 16 bases in between. Per germline, CDR1 LGHNA and CDR2 YNFKEQ. This CDR3 contains 14 residues. The CDR3 protein is CASSQENPEDEQYF. The CDR3 coding sequence is TGTGCCAGCAGCCAAGAGAACCCCGAAGATGAGCAGTACTTC.

This chain connects TRBV6-6 to TRBJ2-1; D possibly uses TRBD1 or TRBD2 (7 bases each). The germline V and J ends were trimmed by 2 bases and 9 bases, with 20 bases remaining between them. Germline V gene lookup returns CDR1 MNHNY and CDR2 SVGAGI (reference sequence). The CDR3 is made up of 16 amino acids. In DNA form, the CDR3 reads TGTGCCAGCAGTTACGGGGACAGCCTAGGGGGGGGTGAGCAGTTCTTC. Its translation is CASSYGDSLGGGEQFF.

The chain employs TRBV2 and TRBJ2-1; D possibly corresponds to TRBD2 (6 bases). Trimming cost V 4 bases and J 6 bases, with 13 bases left between them. In germline, CDR1 is SNHLY, CDR2 FYNNEI. This CDR3 is 14 amino acids long. The CDR3: CASSVAGGSNEQFF. CDR3 DNA: TGTGCCAGCAGTGTGGCAGGAGGGTCCAATGAGCAGTTCTTC.

A word on this clonotype: At one end, the junction sequence differs from germline, possibly due to a read error. This chain joins TRBV20-1 and TRBJ2-1; 9 nucleotides line up with TRBD1. There are 14 residues in the CDR3. Per germline, CDR1 DFQATT and CDR2 SNEGSKA (reference sequence). The CDR3 region has the DNA TGCAGTGCAGTACCGGGACAGGGATTGAATGAGCGGTTCTTC. Amino acids: CSAVPGQGLNERFF.

The chain carries TRBV7-9 and TRBJ2-3, with D perhaps TRBD2 (5 bases). The CDR3 contains 14 residues. The V end was cut by 4 bases, the J end by 4 bases, with 12 bases between. CDR1 and CDR2 from the germline V gene are SEHNR and FQNEAQ (reference sequence). The CDR3 loop is CASSSGVTSDTQYF. CDR3 bases: TGTGCCAGCAGCTCCGGGGTAACGTCAGATACGCAGTATTTT.

V usage is TRBV6-5 and J usage is TRBJ2-2; D is unclear. Trimming pared 2 bases from V and 8 bases from J, leaving 15 bases between. The CDR3 is 15 amino acids. CDR1 and CDR2 from the germline V gene are MNHEY and SVGAGI. DNA of the CDR3: TGTGCCAGCAGTTACGGGCTAGGTTCGACTGGGGAGCTGTTTTTT. This encodes CASSYGLGSTGELFF.

The chain joins TRBV29-1 to TRBJ1-2, with D tentatively TRBD1 (5 bases). CDR1 is SQVTM and CDR2 is ANQGSEA in the germline V gene. CDR3 length: 12 residues. V dropped 4 bases and J dropped 4 bases, with 10 bases sitting between them. The CDR3, as DNA: TGCAGCGTTGTGACAGTCAGCTATGGCTACACCTTC. Its translation is CSVVTVSYGYTF. Using reference TRBV29-1 and TRBJ1-2 for the parts outside the CDR3, the full variable domain is SAVISQKPSRDICQRGTSLTIQCQVDSQVTMMFWYRQQPGQSLTLIATANQGSEATYESGFVIDKFPISRPNLTFSTLTVSNMSPEDSSIYLCSVVTVSYGYTFGSGTRLTVV.

This clonotype was seen once. The chain carries TRBV4-1 and TRBJ1-2; TRBD1 is a possible D gene (5 bases). V gave up 1 base and J gave up 6 bases, with 15 bases separating them. The germline gives CDR1 MGHRA, CDR2 YSYEKL. This CDR3 has 15 residues. The CDR3 region has the DNA TGCGCCAGCAGCCAAGTGAGGGGCGCGATGAATGGCTACACCTTC. Translating gives CASSQVRGAMNGYTF.

V usage is TRBV20-1 and J usage is TRBJ2-7; no definite D call. CDR3 length: 14 amino acids. Germline loops: CDR1 DFQATT, CDR2 SNEGSKA (reference sequence). The V gene lost 3 bases and the J gene lost 0 bases, with 12 bases spanning the gap. The CDR3 loop reads CSASGVRSSYEQYF. In DNA form, the CDR3 reads TGCAGTGCTAGCGGTGTTAGGAGCTCCTACGAGCAGTACTTC.

This clonotype occurred a few times. The V and J genes are TRBV20-1 and TRBJ2-1; TRBD2 matches 12 bases. Germline V gene lookup returns CDR1 DFQATT and CDR2 SNEGSKA (reference sequence). Trimming took 5 bases from V and 6 from J; bases not matched to a gene: 11. The CDR3 totals 16 residues. The CDR3 loop is CSAPKLLAGGFNEQFF. As DNA, the CDR3 is TGCAGTGCTCCAAAACTGCTAGCGGGGGGGTTCAATGAGCAGTTCTTC.

The gene calls are TRBV29-1 and TRBJ1-1; D unresolved. The CDR3 length is 11 residues. Germline V gene sequence: CDR1 SQVTM, CDR2 ANQGSEA. Deletions cut 4 bases from V and 7 bases from J, with 10 bases between. The CDR3 nucleotides read TGCAGCGTTGTTCCGGCCGGTGAAGCTTTCTTT. This codes for CSVVPAGEAFF.

About this clonotype: This sequence may be a read error, since a much larger clone differs from it by one base. The rearrangement uses TRBV4-3 and TRBJ2-5; TRBD2 matches 13 bases. Germline V lookup: CDR1 LGHNA, CDR2 YSLEER. This CDR3 is built from 16 residues. CDR3 nucleotides: TGCGTCAGCAGCCGAATTCGGACTAGCGGGGGAGAGACCCAGTACTTC. Translating it yields CVSSRIRTSGGETQYF.

In this sample, this clonotype turned up a few times. CDR3 nucleotides: TGCAGTGCTGGACAACCGAGGCTCTATGAAAAACTGTTTTTT. This sequence encodes CSAGQPRLYEKLFF. The chain uses TRBV20-1 and TRBJ1-4; TRBD1 is a possible D gene (5 bases). V lost 5 bases, J lost 6 bases, and 16 bases lay in between. CDR3 length: 14 residues. Looked up from germline, CDR1 is DFQATT and CDR2 is SNEGSKA (reference sequence).

The rearrangement uses TRBV2 and TRBJ2-3; D is perhaps TRBD2 (7 bases). Germline CDR1 SNHLY, CDR2 FYNNEI. This CDR3 comprises 12 residues. V was clipped by 8 bases and J by 2 bases, with 8 bases between them. The CDR3 DNA sequence: TGTGCCAGCGGGGGGGCCACAGATACGCAGTATTTT. It translates to CASGGATDTQYF.